This T cell receptor beta chain was recovered during a study of naive and memory T cell subsets. Study results and caveats: RNA-based TCR counts may shift with T cell activation and differentiation.

Both TRBC1 and TRBC2 were covered by a beta constant-region primer of two equimolar oligonucleotides. Nested alpha and beta constant-region primers with the SP2 primer drove four PCR rounds on ligated cDNA. In TCRdb, the UMI-ligation and nested PCR reads were re-called with MiXCR into one record per CDR3 protein. This table has 95,000 to 150,000 distinct CDR3 sequences, 36% appearing once. In germline, CDR1 is SGHDT, CDR2 YYEEEE. The CDR3 sequence is 15 residues long. The germline V and J ends were trimmed by 0 bases and 1 base, with 9 bases remaining between them. This clonotype was recorded only once. Its antigen is currently unknown.

V gene TRBV5-6 combines with J gene TRBJ2-3; D perhaps matches TRBD1 (5 bases). Sequencing input: central memory CD4+ T cells from blood. This sequence was found in a human donor in good health. CDR3 residues: CASSLEGRGTDTQYF. The CDR3 nucleotides are TGTGCCAGCAGCTTGGAAGGCAGGGGCACAGATACGCAGTATTTT. The whole variable domain, filled in from reference TRBV5-6 and TRBJ2-3, reads DAGVTQSPTHLIKTRGQQVTLRCSPKSGHDTVSWYQQALGQGPQFIFQYYEEEERQRGNFPDRFSGHQFPNYSSELNVNALLLGDSALYLCASSLEGRGTDTQYFGPGTRLTVL.